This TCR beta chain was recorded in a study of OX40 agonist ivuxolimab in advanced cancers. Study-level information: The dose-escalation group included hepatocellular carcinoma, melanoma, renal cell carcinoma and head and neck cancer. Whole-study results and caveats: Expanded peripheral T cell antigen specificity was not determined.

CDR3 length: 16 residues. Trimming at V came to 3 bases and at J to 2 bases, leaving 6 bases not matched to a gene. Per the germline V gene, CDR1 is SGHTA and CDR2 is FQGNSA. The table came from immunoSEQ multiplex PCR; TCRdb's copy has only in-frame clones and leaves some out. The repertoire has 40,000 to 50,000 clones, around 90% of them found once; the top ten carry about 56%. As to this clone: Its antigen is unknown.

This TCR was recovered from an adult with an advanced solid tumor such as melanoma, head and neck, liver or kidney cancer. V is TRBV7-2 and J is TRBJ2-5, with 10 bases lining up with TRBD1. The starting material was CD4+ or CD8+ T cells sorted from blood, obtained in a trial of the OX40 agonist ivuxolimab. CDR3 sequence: CASSFVPGQGQETQYF. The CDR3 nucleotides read TGTGCCAGCAGCTTCGTACCGGGACAGGGGCAAGAGACCCAGTACTTC.